The clone carrying this TCR beta chain showed up many times. Its target is not known. This entry belongs to a study of early T cells in non-severe SARS-CoV-2 infection. Study-level background: Sequenced bulk RNA came from whole blood that was unsorted, and chains were unpaired. Study conclusions and caveats: VDJdb matches were skewed toward anti-spike CD8 T cell responses.

Molecules of cDNA were individually given unique molecular identifiers that were attached to them. TCRdb re-called the 5' RACE reads with MiXCR, one entry per CDR3 protein. The sample yields tens of thousands of distinct CDR3 sequences, about 5.7% seen once. V lost 4 bases and J 1 base, leaving 12 bases between the germline ends. The CDR3 is 16 amino acids. Germline V CDR1 and CDR2: SGDLS, YYNGEE. This sequence was found in an adult who was a healthcare worker with PCR-confirmed SARS-CoV-2 infection or an uninfected control (not recorded which). The V and J genes are TRBV9 and TRBJ1-6; maybe TRBD1 (5 bases). Sequenced material: whole blood. The CDR3 bases are TGTGCCAGCAGCCCGTCCGACAGTTCCTATAATTCACCCCTCCACTTT. As protein: CASSPSDSSYNSPLHF.